The next 4 T cell receptor beta chains were all read from a single sample in a study of shared T cell receptors in the human thymus. This table comes from immunoSEQ multiplex PCR, and its TCRdb copy is limited to in-frame clones, with some not included. The sample yields hundreds of thousands of clones, 70% to 90% seen once. This sample also appeared in a second study, on human thymus T cells.

The sequencing input was thymocytes. The receptors were sampled from a boy under three years old with a congenital heart defect.

The CDR3 nucleotides are TGTGCCAGCTCACCAGAACTGGAACTAACTAATGAGCAGTTCTTC. It encodes CASSPELELTNEQFF. The chain joins TRBV18 to TRBJ2-1; no clear D. The germline V and J ends were trimmed by 2 bases and 7 bases, with 15 bases remaining between them. The CDR3 loop spans 15 amino acids. In germline, CDR1 is KGHSH, CDR2 LQKENI. Variable domain in full (rest from reference TRBV18 and TRBJ2-1): NAGVMQNPRHLVRRRGQEARLRCSPMKGHSHVYWYRQLPEEGLKFMVYLQKENIIDESGMPKERFSAEFPKEGPSILRIQQVVRGDSAAYFCASSPELELTNEQFFGPGTRLTVL.

V is TRBV11-2 and J is TRBJ2-4; 9 nucleotides align to TRBD2. This CDR3 is 15 amino acids long. V dropped 5 bases and J dropped 9; count of bases not matched to a gene: 11. The V gene's germline CDR1 is SGHAT and CDR2 FQNNGV. DNA of the CDR3: TGTGCCAGCAGCGCCGGGACTAGCAGGAGAGGCATTCAGTACTTC. This encodes CASSAGTSRRGIQYF.

CDR3 nucleotides: TGTGCCAGCCGAGTACAGGGGCAAGATACGCAGTATTTT. Protein product: CASRVQGQDTQYF. The chain joins TRBV6-1 to TRBJ2-3; 7 nucleotides match TRBD1. J was trimmed by 5 bases and V by 8 bases; bases with no gene match: 7. The V gene's germline CDR1 is MNHNS and CDR2 SASEGT. The CDR3 contains 13 residues.

This clone occurred a few times. V and J are TRBV19 and TRBJ2-1; D gene ambiguous. Trimming removed 8 bases at V and 0 bases at J, with 11 bases between. The CDR3 runs to 14 residues. Germline V gene lookup returns CDR1 LNHDA and CDR2 SQIVND (reference sequence). In DNA, the CDR3 is TGTGCCAGTCACCCCCGGAGCTCCTACAATGAGCAGTTCTTC. Translating gives CASHPRSSYNEQFF.